This record looks at one T cell receptor (beta chain) sequence and its context. This sample was included in a study of cytomegalovirus exposure and HLA in healthy donors. After removal of 3 bases from V and 5 bases from J, the junction contained 7 bases not matched to a gene. Germline lookup yields CDR1 KGHSH and CDR2 LQKENI. This CDR3 contains 17 residues. Profiling relied on immunoSEQ multiplex PCR, and the TCRdb table lists in-frame clones only, not all of them. The sample includes 150,000 to 200,000 clones, 89% seen only once; the top ten take over 4%. This chain connects TRBV18 to TRBJ2-1, with 13 bases that match TRBD2. The sequence came from a man between 18 and 35 years old in good health and CMV-seropositive. Source material: PBMCs. The CDR3 loop reads CASSPTPGLAGNNEQFF. The CDR3 coding sequence is TGTGCCAGCTCACCTACACCGGGACTAGCGGGAAACAATGAGCAGTTCTTC.